The 18 T cell receptor beta chains given below trace back to one sample, sequenced in a study of cytomegalovirus exposure and HLA in healthy donors. Here immunoSEQ multiplex PCR was the method, and the copy in TCRdb shows in-frame clones only, minus some. Found here are about 120,000 clones, over 75% of them singletons; the top ten hold 2.1%. The sequencing sample was made of PBMCs. These receptor sequences come from a woman in her twenties or thirties in good health and CMV-seronegative.

The chain employs TRBV11-2 and TRBJ2-3, with 13 bases identical to TRBD2. Losses at the gene ends were 3 bases for V and 6 bases for J; bases not matched to a gene: 6. Germline V lookup: CDR1 SGHAT, CDR2 FQNNGV. The CDR3 contains 16 residues. The CDR3 DNA is TGTGCCAGCAGCTTGGGGACTAGCGGGGCCTCGGATACGCAGTATTTT. Amino acid sequence: CASSLGTSGASDTQYF.

This sequence joins TRBV5-1 and TRBJ2-6; possible D gene TRBD1, 6 bases. Germline V gene lookup returns CDR1 SGHRS and CDR2 YFSETQ. Trimming removed 0 bases from V and 0 bases from J, with 13 bases in between. The CDR3 covers 18 residues. CDR3 coding DNA: TGCGCCAGCAGCTTGGTACCCAAACAGGGCTCTGGGGCCAACGTCCTGACTTTC. This gives the protein CASSLVPKQGSGANVLTF.

This clone was recorded only once. The chain employs TRBV10-3 and TRBJ2-1; no clear D. Trimming took off 8 bases at V and 7 bases at J, with 12 bases between the two ends. Germline V gives CDR1 ENHRY, CDR2 SYGVKD. The CDR3 totals 12 residues. The CDR3 sequence: CAIRQTENEQFF. CDR3 coding DNA: TGTGCCATCCGCCAGACGGAGAATGAGCAGTTCTTC.

This clone has just one count. This chain links TRBV29-1 with TRBJ1-1, with 7 positions matching TRBD1. Germline V gene sequence: CDR1 SQVTM, CDR2 ANQGSEA. This CDR3 region has 11 residues. The V gene end was trimmed by 4 bases and the J gene end by 7 bases; junction bases not matched to a gene: 3. CDR3 in amino acids: CSVGDSFEAFF. The CDR3, as DNA: TGCAGCGTTGGGGACAGCTTTGAAGCTTTCTTT.

The chain has TRBV9 and TRBJ2-1; the match to TRBD1 covers 11 bases. With 3 bases clipped from V and 4 bases from J, the junction kept 3 bases outside the gene matches. The germline V gene has CDR1 SGDLS and CDR2 YYNGEE. The CDR3 has 15 amino acids. CDR3 nucleotide sequence: TGTGCCAGCAGCGCAGGACAGGGGGCTTACAATGAGCAGTTCTTC. This codes for CASSAGQGAYNEQFF. The full variable domain, with the rest looked up from reference TRBV9 and TRBJ2-1, is DSGVTQTPKHLITATGQRVTLRCSPRSGDLSVYWYQQSLDQGLQFLIQYYNGEERAKGNILERFSAQQFPDLHSELNLSSLELGDSALYFCASSAGQGAYNEQFFGPGTRLTVL.

This chain links TRBV11-2 with TRBJ1-2, with TRBD1 matching 7 bases. J was trimmed by 7 bases and V by 5 bases; bases with no gene match: 13. CDR3 length equals 15 residues. Germline V gene data show CDR1 as SGHAT and CDR2 as FQNNGV. CDR3 bases: TGTGCCAGCAGCCTCGAAAGGGGGCGAGGGGGTGGCTACACCTTC. As protein: CASSLERGRGGGYTF.

The chain has TRBV5-1 and TRBJ1-1; 7 bases fit TRBD1. The V and J ends lost 2 bases and 1 base, in that order; junction bases with no gene match: 5. The CDR3 spans 15 residues. The germline V gene encodes CDR1 SGHRS and CDR2 YFSETQ. The CDR3 loop is CASSFPGQSNTEAFF. The CDR3 nucleotides are TGCGCCAGCAGCTTCCCGGGACAGTCGAACACTGAAGCTTTCTTT.

This chain joins TRBV28 and TRBJ2-5; a weak D match, TRBD1 (6 bases). The V gene's germline CDR1 is MDHEN and CDR2 SYDVKM. The CDR3 spans 14 residues. Trimming took off 6 bases at V and 2 bases at J, with 13 bases between the two ends. In DNA, the CDR3 is TGTGCCAGCAGCTCGGACAGCCGACAAGAGACCCAGTACTTC. Encoded protein: CASSSDSRQETQYF.

The chain combines TRBV4-1 with TRBJ2-1; D uncertain. This CDR3 comprises 16 residues. Germline V gives CDR1 MGHRA, CDR2 YSYEKL. V lost 3 bases, J lost 0 bases, and 12 bases lay in between. CDR3 protein: CASSQEFTSSYNEQFF. As DNA, the CDR3 is TGCGCCAGCAGCCAGGAGTTTACCAGCTCCTACAATGAGCAGTTCTTC.

The V gene is TRBV5-8, the J gene TRBJ1-2; D is possibly TRBD1 (5 bases). The length of the CDR3 is 13 residues. The germline CDR1 and CDR2 sequences are SGHTS and YDEGEE. Trimming shortened V by 1 base and J by 4 bases, and 8 bases separated the two germline ends. CDR3 DNA sequence: TGTGCCAGCAGCTTGTCCAGGGTCTATGGCTACACCTTC. Its protein is CASSLSRVYGYTF.

The chain links TRBV15 to TRBJ1-2; TRBD1 agrees at 9 bases. With 8 bases clipped from V and 2 bases from J, the junction kept 0 bases outside the gene matches. CDR1 LNHNV and CDR2 YYDKDF come from the germline V gene (reference sequence). The CDR3 length is 12 residues. The CDR3 nucleotides read TGTGCCACCGGACAGGGGAACTATGGCTACACCTTC. Protein: CATGQGNYGYTF. Looking up the rest from reference TRBV15 and TRBJ1-2 gives the full variable domain: DAMVIQNPRYQVTQFGKPVTLSCSQTLNHNVMYWYQQKSSQAPKLLFHYYDKDFNNEADTPDNFQSRRPNTSFCFLDIRSPGLGDTAMYLCATGQGNYGYTFGSGTRLTVV.

The chain has TRBV9 and TRBJ1-1; possible D gene TRBD1, 5 bases. Per the germline V gene, CDR1 is SGDLS and CDR2 is YYNGEE. This CDR3 has 15 amino acids. The V end was cut by 0 bases, the J end by 4 bases, with 13 bases between. The CDR3 loop is CASSVGIGASTEAFF. CDR3 DNA sequence: TGTGCCAGCAGCGTAGGTATAGGGGCATCCACTGAAGCTTTCTTT.

V is TRBV30 and J is TRBJ1-4, with D maybe TRBD1 (5 bases). The V and J ends lost 3 bases and 8 bases respectively, with 22 bases between them. Germline V gene data show CDR1 as GTSNPN and CDR2 as SVGIG (reference sequence). The CDR3 has 16 amino acids. This CDR3 is CAWSPPIRGAGEKLFF. CDR3 DNA: TGTGCCTGGAGCCCCCCGATAAGAGGGGCGGGGGAAAAACTGTTTTTT.

This clone was detected only once. The V and J genes are TRBV7-2 and TRBJ2-1; 7 bases agree with TRBD2. V lost 5 bases to trimming and J lost 2 bases; unmatched junction nucleotides: 6. The CDR3 is 15 residues long. The V gene's germline CDR1 is SGHTA and CDR2 FQGNSA. CDR3 residues: CASSKAGDPYNEQFF. The CDR3, as DNA: TGTGCCAGCAGCAAGGCGGGGGACCCCTACAATGAGCAGTTCTTC. The whole variable domain, remainder taken from reference TRBV7-2 and TRBJ2-1, is GAGVSQSPSNKVTEKGKDVELRCDPISGHTALYWYRQSLGQGLEFLIYFQGNSAPDKSGLPSDRFSAERTGGSVSTLTIQRTQQEDSAVYLCASSKAGDPYNEQFFGPGTRLTVL.

The sample holds one count of this clone. The V gene is TRBV12-5, the J gene TRBJ2-3, with D perhaps matching TRBD2 (6 bases). V lost 0 bases, J lost 5 bases, and 15 bases lay in between. CDR3 size: 16 residues. CDR1 is LGHNT and CDR2 is FRNRAP in the germline V gene. CDR3 bases: TGTGCTAGTGGTTTGGTACTCGGGAGAGGAGGAGATACGCAGTATTTT. It specifies CASGLVLGRGGDTQYF. The whole variable domain, remainder taken from reference TRBV12-5 and TRBJ2-3, is DARVTQTPRHKVTEMGQEVTMRCQPILGHNTVFWYRQTMMQGLELLAYFRNRAPLDDSGMPKDRFSAEMPDATLATLKIQPSEPRDSAVYFCASGLVLGRGGDTQYFGPGTRLTVL.

This rearrangement joins TRBV30 to TRBJ2-5; 9 bases agree with TRBD2. CDR1 and CDR2 (germline): GTSNPN, SVGIG (reference sequence). The length of the CDR3 is 15 residues. V shed 2 bases, J shed 4 bases, and the junction held 8 bases outside the gene matches. DNA for the CDR3: TGTGCCTGGAGTCTAGCGGGGTGGGGCGGAGAGACCCAGTACTTC. This encodes CAWSLAGWGGETQYF.

Only one count was recorded for this clone. This chain connects TRBV18 to TRBJ1-1; TRBD1 matches at 12 bases. The CDR3 runs 17 residues. V dropped 3 bases and J dropped 3; count of bases not matched to a gene: 8. Per germline, CDR1 KGHSH and CDR2 LQKENI. CDR3 sequence: CASSPTGTGGGYTEAFF. CDR3 nucleotide sequence: TGTGCCAGCTCACCGACCGGGACAGGGGGCGGGTACACTGAAGCTTTCTTT.

The chain joins TRBV29-1 to TRBJ2-1; perhaps TRBD1 as D (6 bases). The CDR3 consists of 14 residues. Germline values: CDR1 SQVTM, CDR2 ANQGSEA. The V gene lost 6 bases and the J gene lost 2 bases, with 14 bases spanning the gap. The CDR3 spells CSVGTTGAYNEQFF. CDR3 in DNA: TGCAGCGTGGGGACAACTGGGGCCTACAATGAGCAGTTCTTC.